Detailed here is one T cell receptor (beta chain). Antigen specificity is unknown. The data belong to a study of shared clonotypes between healthy human individuals. Study-wide context: CD4 naive and CD4 memory each took three plates per donor, while CD8 naive took two and CD8 memory one. Overall study findings and caveats: Sharing across four donors was highest in naive CD4 (approximately 5%) and lowest in memory CD8 (0.4%). Among the subsets, naive ones generally showed larger estimated richness than memory ones.

The data were produced by immunoSEQ multiplex PCR, yet TCRdb's version contains in-frame clones alone and is incomplete. The sample records millions of clones, 85% to 95% being singletons. Germline lookup yields CDR1 MDHEN and CDR2 SYDVKM. Trimming cost V 3 bases and J 4 bases, with 18 bases left between them. The CDR3 has 16 amino acids. The chain links TRBV28 to TRBJ1-1, with D maybe TRBD1 (6 bases). This clonotype was obtained from a man younger than 30 in good health. Some clones in this sample may be carry-over from other donors' samples. The source material was naive CD4+ T cells from PBMCs. Subset indicated: CD45RA+ positively selected. In DNA, the CDR3 is TGTGCCAGCAGTTTCGATTTCGGGGGGCGCGGCACTGAAGCTTTCTTT. Its translation: CASSFDFGGRGTEAFF.